This T cell receptor (beta chain) was sequenced during a study of blood T cell repertoires in COVID-19. Study summary: Acute and convalescent COVID-19 samples came from the United States, Italy and Spain. PBMCs, B-cell-depleted T cells, or T cells were the source of the cDNA or gDNA that made up the material.

Original methodology: Reference gene primer amplification gave nucleated cell count estimates. Data came from immunoSEQ multiplex PCR; TCRdb stores just in-frame clones and leaves some out. The DNA was the basis for D and trimming; V, J and clone size are from that table. The table lists more than 80,000 clones, 55% to 80% of them singletons. Trimming cost V 3 bases and J 6 bases, with 15 bases left between them. Germline V gene sequence: CDR1 DFQATT, CDR2 SNEGSKA (reference sequence). The CDR3 spans 14 residues. The V call is TRBV20-1, the J call TRBJ2-1; TRBD2 is a possible D gene (7 bases). The sequenced material came from peripheral blood. The receptor comes from a woman aged 60-70 years in a cohort sampled during active or convalescent COVID-19. Here the CDR3 reads CSASWGGSGNEQFF. The CDR3, as DNA: TGCAGTGCTAGTTGGGGGGGCTCAGGCAATGAGCAGTTCTTC.